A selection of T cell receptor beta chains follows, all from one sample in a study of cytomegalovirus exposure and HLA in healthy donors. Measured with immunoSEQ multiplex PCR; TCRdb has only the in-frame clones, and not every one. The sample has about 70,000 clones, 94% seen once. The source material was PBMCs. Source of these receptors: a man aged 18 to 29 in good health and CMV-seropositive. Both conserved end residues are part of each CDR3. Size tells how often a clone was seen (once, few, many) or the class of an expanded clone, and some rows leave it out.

CDR3: CASSIRVSGANVLTF; length: 15; J: TRBJ2-6; size: -; V: TRBV7-9
CDR3: CASSRGLLSTQYF; length: 13; J: TRBJ2-3; size: -; V: TRBV6-1
CDR3: CASSPGLAGFLTDTQYF; length: 17; J: TRBJ2-3; size: once; V: TRBV7-9
CDR3: CASSRSGSGNTIYF; length: 14; J: TRBJ1-3; size: -; V: TRBV7-9
CDR3: CASSLEGGRANVLTF; length: 15; J: TRBJ2-6; size: -; V: TRBV5-6
CDR3: CASRRRGSNEQFF; length: 13; J: TRBJ2-1; size: -; V: TRBV28
CDR3: CASSLDTWNEQFF; length: 13; J: TRBJ2-1; size: -; V: TRBV5-1
CDR3: CAWSSRANNEQFF; length: 13; J: TRBJ2-1; size: once; V: TRBV30
CDR3: CASRTLAGGYYNEQFF; length: 16; J: TRBJ2-1; size: -; V: TRBV28
CDR3: CASRRLAGETQYF; length: 13; J: TRBJ2-5; size: -; V: TRBV6-1
CDR3: CASSENEYEQYF; length: 12; J: TRBJ2-7; size: -; V: TRBV6-1
CDR3: CASNEGYEQYF; length: 11; J: TRBJ2-7; size: once; V: TRBV6-1
CDR3: CSVILALTYNEQFF; length: 14; J: TRBJ2-1; size: -; V: TRBV29-1
CDR3: CASIPSGRETQYF; length: 13; J: TRBJ2-5; size: -; V: TRBV28